This passage covers 15 T cell receptor beta chains from one sample sequenced in a study of cytomegalovirus exposure and HLA in healthy donors. Primers: 60 Vbeta forward and 13 Jbeta reverse. Only in-frame clones appear in the TCRdb table, and some are missing; sequencing was by immunoSEQ multiplex PCR. This sample carries approximately 190,000 clones, 82% of them seen once, and the ten largest clones take roughly 0.098%. Sequences were obtained from PBMCs. The source is a boy younger than 10 in good health and CMV-seronegative.

The gene calls are TRBV5-4 and TRBJ2-1, with 14 bases that match TRBD2. This CDR3 is built from 19 residues. Germline V CDR1 and CDR2: SGHNT, YYREEE (reference sequence). With V trimmed by 5 bases and J by 0 bases, 10 bases remained unmatched. Written as DNA, the CDR3 is TGTGCCAGCAGGGGACCGGGACTAGCGGGAGACAACTCCTACAATGAGCAGTTCTTC. It yields the protein CASRGPGLAGDNSYNEQFF.

This chain connects TRBV6-5 to TRBJ1-2; 9 bases are a match to TRBD1. Germline lookup yields CDR1 MNHEY and CDR2 SVGAGI. The CDR3 is 15 residues long. J was trimmed by 3 bases and V by 5 bases; bases with no gene match: 7. The CDR3 reads CASSPQGAFDYGYTF. The CDR3 bases are TGTGCCAGCAGTCCACAGGGGGCGTTCGACTATGGCTACACCTTC.

This clone has just a few counts. This chain links TRBV5-1 with TRBJ2-2, with TRBD1 identical over 8 bases. This CDR3 contains 15 residues. The junction had 6 bases not matched to a gene; V was cut back by 7 bases and J by 1 base. CDR1 and CDR2 from the germline V gene are SGHRS and YFSETQ. The CDR3 spells CASRPGTGNTGELFF. As DNA, the CDR3 is TGCGCCAGCCGACCCGGGACAGGGAACACCGGGGAGCTGTTTTTT.

The rearrangement links TRBV28 to TRBJ2-1; TRBD2 agrees at 11 bases. The CDR3 is 15 amino acids. Germline V gene data show CDR1 as MDHEN and CDR2 as SYDVKM. V lost 5 bases and J lost 8; bases outside the gene matches: 8. In DNA, the CDR3 is TGTGCCAGCAGTCCGGTAGCGGGGGGGGTCGATGAGCAGTTCTTC. Translation: CASSPVAGGVDEQFF. Full variable domain (missing parts from reference TRBV28 and TRBJ2-1): DVKVTQSSRYLVKRTGEKVFLECVQDMDHENMFWYRQDPGLGLRLIYFSYDVKMKEKGDIPEGYSVSREKKERFSLILESASTNQTSMYLCASSPVAGGVDEQFFGPGTRLTVL.

V is TRBV29-1 and J is TRBJ1-2, with 11 nucleotides matching TRBD1. Trimming at V came to 7 bases and at J to 8 bases, leaving 3 bases not matched to a gene. The CDR3 is made up of 11 amino acids. The germline V gene encodes CDR1 SQVTM and CDR2 ANQGSEA. The CDR3 sequence is CSEGQGGGYTF. The CDR3 nucleotides are TGCAGCGAGGGACAGGGGGGAGGCTACACCTTC.

Turning to this clone: Other DNA sequences in the same sample also yield this CDR3. The CDR3 protein is CATSGALPGDEAFF. CDR3 sequence (DNA): TGTGCCACCAGTGGAGCTCTTCCAGGGGATGAAGCTTTCTTT. This sequence joins TRBV19 and TRBJ1-1; perhaps TRBD1 as D (6 bases). Germline lookup yields CDR1 LNHDA and CDR2 SQIVND (reference sequence). CDR3 size: 14 residues. V lost 10 bases and J lost 7, with 22 bases in between.

This rearrangement joins TRBV13 to TRBJ1-1, with a possible D match to TRBD1 (5 bases). This CDR3 region has 15 residues. Between the trimmed V and J ends, which lost 4 bases and 0 bases, there was a span of 12 bases. The germline V gene has CDR1 PRHDT and CDR2 FYEKMQ (reference sequence). The CDR3 nucleotides read TGTGCCAGCAGCTCCCGACAGCCTCTGAACACTGAAGCTTTCTTT. It codes for CASSSRQPLNTEAFF.

This clone appeared once. The chain couples TRBV21-1 to TRBJ1-1. TRBV21-1 is assigned pseudogene status. This CDR3 has 17 amino acids. This chain's CDR3 is CAPRRREIFLPGTEAFF. CDR3 in DNA: TGTGCCCCCCGTCGGCGAGAGATTTTTCTTCCGGGCACTGAAGCTTTCTTT.

The rearrangement joins TRBV6-5 to TRBJ2-5, with D possibly being TRBD1 (7 bases). The assigned J gene may be wrong: the sequence end matches TRBJ2-7 better. This CDR3 comprises 15 residues. Germline V gene data show CDR1 as MNHEY and CDR2 as SVGAGI. In DNA, the CDR3 is TGTGCCAGTTCAGGGGGACTGGACCCCCTCTACGAGCAGTACTTC. Its translation: CASSGGLDPLYEQYF.

This chain uses TRBV11-2 with TRBJ1-5; D uncertain. V was shortened by 2 bases and J by 5 bases, with 7 bases between the two germline ends. CDR1 and CDR2 (germline): SGHAT, FQNNGV. CDR3 size: 13 residues. CDR3 sequence: CASSLSVHQPQHF. CDR3 DNA: TGTGCCAGCAGCTTAAGCGTTCATCAGCCCCAGCATTTT.

The chain recombines TRBV5-3 with TRBJ2-7; D may be TRBD1 (6 bases). TRBV5-3 counts as an open reading frame of uncertain function. CDR3 size: 16 residues. With 4 bases removed from V and 2 bases from J, the gap between germline ends came to 19 bases. The CDR3, as DNA: TGTGCCAGAAGCACTAATACAGGGCTAAGTACCTACGAGCAGTACTTC. Protein product: CARSTNTGLSTYEQYF.

The V and J genes are TRBV6-1 and TRBJ2-5; 12 bases align to TRBD2. This CDR3 spans 15 amino acids. J was trimmed by 2 bases and V by 7 bases; bases with no gene match: 5. Germline CDR1 is MNHNS and CDR2 is SASEGT. CDR3 DNA sequence: TGTGCCAGCACCCGACTAGCGGGGGAGCAAGAGACCCAGTACTTC. It translates to CASTRLAGEQETQYF.

The chain is built from TRBV7-2 and TRBJ1-1; D may be TRBD1 (6 bases). The CDR3 contains 16 residues. V was clipped by 2 bases and J by 4 bases, with 17 bases between them. Germline V gene sequence: CDR1 SGHTA, CDR2 FQGNSA. CDR3 region: CASSLISMGAGTEAFF. CDR3 DNA: TGTGCCAGCAGCTTAATCTCTATGGGGGCTGGCACTGAAGCTTTCTTT.

This clone was counted between two and nine times. The chain uses TRBV9 and TRBJ1-2, with D uncertain. This CDR3 has 14 residues. The V and J ends lost 3 bases and 5 bases respectively, with 14 bases between them. Germline CDR1 is SGDLS and CDR2 is YYNGEE. This CDR3 is CASSDLRAGYGYTF. The CDR3 coding sequence is TGTGCCAGCAGCGACCTGCGCGCCGGTTATGGCTACACCTTC.

This clone was counted a few times. The chain joins TRBV11-2 to TRBJ1-2; 7 bases match TRBD1. CDR1 is SGHAT and CDR2 is FQNNGV in the germline V gene. The CDR3 runs to 16 residues. Trimming cost V 5 bases and J 0 bases; bases outside gene matches: 9. This CDR3 reads CASSPGGSPSNYGYTF. The CDR3 nucleotides read TGTGCCAGCAGCCCAGGGGGGTCCCCTTCTAACTATGGCTACACCTTC.